This entry lists 5 T cell receptor beta chains sequenced from one sample in a study of T cells after yellow fever vaccination. TCRdb passed the 5' RACE reads through MiXCR, listing each CDR3 protein once. The sample lists around 250,000 distinct CDR3 sequences; 6.5% to 8.5% were seen once. The input for sequencing was CD4+ T cells sorted from PBMCs, taken 15 days after the yellow fever booster vaccination. Receptors originate from a man under 40 who received the YFV17D yellow fever vaccine.

This clonotype was seen at least ten times. The V gene is TRBV7-9, the J gene TRBJ1-3; tentative D call: TRBD1 (5 bases). Trimming took off 0 bases at V and 3 bases at J, with 6 bases between the two ends. The CDR3 runs to 14 residues. Germline V gene sequence: CDR1 SEHNR, CDR2 FQNEAQ (reference sequence). In DNA, the CDR3 is TGTGCCAGCAGCTTAGCTGACAGTGGAAACACCATATATTTT. Amino acid sequence: CASSLADSGNTIYF.

The chain employs TRBV29-1 and TRBJ2-3; TRBD2 agrees at 12 bases. V gave up 7 bases and J gave up 2 bases; unmatched junction bases: 1. Germline loops: CDR1 SQVTM, CDR2 ANQGSEA. The CDR3 runs to 13 residues. CDR3 in amino acids: CSGTSGITDTQYF. The CDR3 region has the DNA TGCAGCGGGACTAGCGGGATCACAGATACGCAGTATTTT.

This clonotype came up many times. Written as DNA, the CDR3 is TGTGCCAGCAGTTTAGCAGGTAGCAATCAGCCCCAGCATTTT. The encoded protein is CASSLAGSNQPQHF. The chain joins TRBV12-3 or TRBV12-4 to TRBJ1-5; unclear D gene. There are 14 residues in the CDR3. V lost 0 bases, J lost 0 bases, and 3 bases lay in between.

Many counts were recorded for this clonotype. J is TRBJ2-4 and V is TRBV6-5, with 9 nucleotides matching TRBD2. With V trimmed by 0 bases and J by 5 bases, 5 bases remained unmatched. Per the germline V gene, CDR1 is MNHEY and CDR2 is SVGAGI. This CDR3 has 16 residues. The DNA for the CDR3 is TGTGCCAGCAGTTACTCGACGGCGGGGGGGGAAAACATTCAGTACTTC. Protein: CASSYSTAGGENIQYF.

The chain uses TRBV29-1 and TRBJ2-5; D is unclear. The CDR3 has 10 amino acids. Germline V gene data show CDR1 as SQVTM and CDR2 as ANQGSEA. V lost 3 bases to trimming and J lost 7 bases, with 6 bases between them. CDR3 nucleotides: TGCAGCGTTGAGTTGGGGACCCAGTACTTC. It yields the protein CSVELGTQYF.